This entry lists 10 T cell receptor beta chains sequenced from one sample in a study of blood T cell repertoires in COVID-19. Here immunoSEQ multiplex PCR was the method, and the copy in TCRdb shows in-frame clones only, minus some. The profile shows roughly 180,000 clones, roughly 92% of them singletons. Specimen: peripheral blood. These receptors originate from a man aged 25 to 45 with COVID-19, enrolled during active disease.

This CDR3 reads CASKTPEGISTDTQYF. CDR3 nucleotide sequence: TGTGCCAGCAAAACCCCTGAGGGAATTAGCACAGATACGCAGTATTTT. The rearrangement links TRBV10-3 to TRBJ2-3, with D possibly being TRBD2 (5 bases). The CDR3 covers 16 residues. Trimming stripped 10 bases from V and 0 bases from J, with 20 bases between. The germline V gene has CDR1 ENHRY and CDR2 SYGVKD.

The chain recombines TRBV27 with TRBJ2-7, with 9 bases identical to TRBD1. Trimming at V came to 5 bases and at J to 7 bases, leaving 12 bases not matched to a gene. From germline, CDR1 is MNHEY and CDR2 SMNVEV (reference sequence). CDR3 length: 15 amino acids. The CDR3 loop reads CASSHTTGGTGEQYF. The CDR3 DNA reads as TGTGCCAGCAGTCACACGACAGGGGGGACGGGGGAGCAGTACTTC.

The chain couples TRBV7-2 to TRBJ1-2; 11 bases line up with TRBD1. The CDR3 loop spans 14 amino acids. V trimming: 3 bases; J trimming: 4 bases; junction bases outside the gene matches: 1. Per the germline V gene, CDR1 is SGHTA and CDR2 is FQGNSA. As DNA, the CDR3 is TGTGCCAGCAGCTTCGGGACAGGGGGCTATGGCTACACCTTC. It codes for CASSFGTGGYGYTF.

The V gene is TRBV4-1, the J gene TRBJ2-1; 7 bases align to TRBD1. Germline V gives CDR1 MGHRA, CDR2 YSYEKL. J lost 3 bases, V lost 0 bases, and 11 bases had no gene match. The CDR3 is 18 residues long. The CDR3 DNA reads as TGCGCCAGCAGCCAAGATCAGGCCCGTCAGGGGGTCTACAATGAGCAGTTCTTC. It codes for CASSQDQARQGVYNEQFF.

The chain carries TRBV4-1 and TRBJ1-4, with D uncertain. The CDR3 sequence is 16 residues long. V shed 1 base and J shed 1 base, with 10 bases lying between them. From germline, CDR1 is MGHRA and CDR2 YSYEKL. CDR3 amino acids: CASSQVPGLTNEKLFF. The CDR3 DNA sequence: TGCGCCAGCAGCCAAGTTCCCGGTCTAACTAATGAAAAACTGTTTTTT.

This clone was recorded once. J is TRBJ1-5 and V is TRBV4-1, with 7 bases matching TRBD1. Per the germline V gene, CDR1 is MGHRA and CDR2 is YSYEKL. The CDR3 consists of 15 residues. V lost 3 bases and J lost 3; bases outside the gene matches: 5. The CDR3 is CASSHTGAVNQPQHF. CDR3 bases: TGCGCCAGCAGCCATACAGGGGCCGTCAATCAGCCCCAGCATTTT.

The gene calls are TRBV15 and TRBJ1-4, with unresolved D. Trimming took 0 bases from V and 2 from J, leaving 16 bases between them. This CDR3 region has 18 residues. CDR1 and CDR2 (germline): LNHNV, YYDKDF (reference sequence). CDR3 in amino acids: CATSRDSREGGTNEKLFF. In DNA form, the CDR3 reads TGTGCCACCAGCAGAGATTCGAGGGAGGGAGGGACTAATGAAAAACTGTTTTTT.

The genes are TRBV6-2 or TRBV6-3 and TRBJ2-5; 12 bases fit TRBD2. The CDR3 runs to 15 residues. Trimming at V came to 6 bases and at J to 0 bases, leaving 2 bases not matched to a gene. Germline V CDR1 and CDR2: MNHEY, SVGEGT. CDR3 nucleotide sequence: TGTGCCAGCAGCGGACTAGCGGGGCACCAAGAGACCCAGTACTTC. It is translated as CASSGLAGHQETQYF.

This chain joins TRBV25-1 and TRBJ2-1, with 9 positions matching TRBD2. The CDR3 runs 17 residues. CDR1 is MGHDK, CDR2 SYGVNS, per germline. V was clipped by 1 base and J by 8 bases; unmatched bases: 12. CDR3 nucleotide sequence: TGTGCCAGCAGTGAATTACATCCGAGCGGGGGGTCGGATGAGCAGTTCTTC. It is translated as CASSELHPSGGSDEQFF.

This clone is a singleton in its sample. The J gene is TRBJ1-1, the V gene TRBV5-1, with TRBD1 as a possible D gene (5 bases). This CDR3 has 15 amino acids. Trimming stripped 4 bases from V and 0 bases from J, with 13 bases between. CDR1 and CDR2 from the germline V gene are SGHRS and YFSETQ. The CDR3 is CASSGLGPLNTEAFF. The CDR3 nucleotides read TGCGCCAGCAGCGGGTTGGGGCCCCTGAACACTGAAGCTTTCTTT.